What follows are 27 T cell receptor beta chains derived from one specimen sequenced in a study of blood T cell repertoires in COVID-19 (dated by TCRdb to the early 2020s). Libraries were made using the immunoSEQ multiplex PCR assay. This immuneACCESS table, as held by TCRdb, lists in-frame sequences with V and J called but not all clones. Of the missing ones, under half trace to an unresolved V gene in checked studies; the others have no known cause. This sample has nearly 80,000 clones in its table, and about 83% of those were observed once. The top ten constitute approximately 4.9% of the sample. The sequencing sample was made of peripheral blood. Receptors were obtained from a woman at least 80 years old with active or convalescent COVID-19.

This CDR3 reads CATAIGGRGAPDTQYF. The CDR3 bases are TGTGCCACCGCTATCGGCGGGAGAGGGGCCCCGGATACGCAGTATTTT. This chain links TRBV28 with TRBJ2-3; TRBD2 agrees at 7 bases. This CDR3 has 16 amino acids. Germline lookup yields CDR1 MDHEN and CDR2 SYDVKM. V gave up 10 bases and J gave up 6 bases; unmatched junction bases: 19.

This chain joins TRBV30 and TRBJ1-1, with D maybe TRBD1 (6 bases). CDR1 is GTSNPN and CDR2 is SVGIG in the germline V gene (reference sequence). Between the trimmed V and J ends, which lost 1 base and 4 bases, there was a span of 10 bases. The CDR3 spans 13 residues. The DNA of the CDR3 is TGTGCCTGGAGTGCGGGGGGCGGCACTGAAGCTTTCTTT. Protein sequence: CAWSAGGGTEAFF.

This clone was recorded once. The V call is TRBV7-6, the J call TRBJ1-4; no definite D call. Per germline, CDR1 SGHVS and CDR2 FNYEAQ. V was cut by 1 base and J by 4 bases, with 16 bases left in between. The CDR3 is made up of 17 amino acids. The DNA for the CDR3 is TGTGCCAGCAGCTTAGGGTTTTCCGCCGGGATTAATGAAAAACTGTTTTTT. It specifies CASSLGFSAGINEKLFF. Full variable domain (missing parts from reference TRBV7-6 and TRBJ1-4): GAGVSQSPRYKVTKRGQDVALRCDPISGHVSLYWYRQALGQGPEFLTYFNYEAQQDKSGLPNDRFSAERPEGSISTLTIQRTEQRDSAMYRCASSLGFSAGINEKLFFGSGTQLSVL.

The rearrangement joins TRBV5-1 to TRBJ1-1; 7 bases are a match to TRBD1. J gave up 5 bases and V 4 bases, and 5 bases lay outside the gene matches. Germline V gene sequence: CDR1 SGHRS, CDR2 YFSETQ. This CDR3 has 13 amino acids. The CDR3 here is CASSATGETEAFF. The CDR3 coding sequence is TGCGCCAGCAGCGCTACAGGGGAGACTGAAGCTTTCTTT.

This clone occurred once. The chain links TRBV27 to TRBJ2-3; 13 bases map to TRBD2. The CDR3 runs to 17 residues. With V trimmed by 4 bases and J by 5 bases, 9 bases remained unmatched. Germline CDR1 is MNHEY and CDR2 is SMNVEV (reference sequence). CDR3 in amino acids: CASSSTSGGTRIDTQYF. DNA for the CDR3: TGTGCCAGCAGTTCGACTAGCGGGGGGACGAGGATAGATACGCAGTATTTT.

V gene TRBV7-8 combines with J gene TRBJ2-5; 9 positions agree with TRBD1. Germline V CDR1 and CDR2: SGHVS, FQNEAQ. The CDR3 contains 16 residues. V gave up 4 bases and J gave up 3 bases; unmatched junction bases: 9. The CDR3 sequence: CASSYHRQGVKETQYF. Written as DNA, the CDR3 is TGTGCCAGCAGCTACCACAGACAGGGGGTAAAAGAGACCCAGTACTTC.

The chain uses TRBV7-3 and TRBJ1-2; 7 nucleotides agree with TRBD1. CDR1 and CDR2 from the germline V gene are SGHTA and FQGTGA. After removal of 3 bases from V and 7 bases from J, the junction contained 5 bases not matched to a gene. The CDR3 totals 13 residues. The CDR3 DNA is TGTGCCAGCAGCTTCGGACAGGCCCGTGGCTACACCTTC. Encoded protein: CASSFGQARGYTF.

This CDR3 is CATSDVGQGGETQYF. CDR3 coding DNA: TGTGCCACCAGTGATGTTGGACAGGGAGGGGAGACCCAGTACTTC. The chain couples TRBV24-1 to TRBJ2-5; a possible D gene is TRBD1 (8 bases). This CDR3 is built from 15 residues. V lost 3 bases and J 5 bases, leaving 15 bases between the germline ends. The germline V gene encodes CDR1 KGHDR and CDR2 SFDVKD.

The V and J genes are TRBV29-1 and TRBJ2-7; 8 nucleotides align to TRBD1. The trim removed 4 bases at V and 9 bases at J, leaving 17 bases unmatched. This CDR3 contains 15 residues. Germline CDR1 is SQVTM and CDR2 is ANQGSEA. CDR3 protein: CSVGAPGTGRVSQYF. In DNA form, the CDR3 reads TGCAGCGTTGGGGCCCCCGGGACAGGCCGTGTGTCGCAGTACTTC.

This clone has only one observation. The chain joins TRBV7-2 to TRBJ2-5; 7 bases agree with TRBD1. CDR1 and CDR2 from the germline V gene are SGHTA and FQGNSA. With V trimmed by 4 bases and J by 3 bases, 2 bases remained unmatched. There are 13 residues in the CDR3. The CDR3 coding sequence is TGTGCCAGCAGCTCGGGACAGAAAGAGACCCAGTACTTC. As protein: CASSSGQKETQYF.

This clone was observed once. The V call is TRBV6-5, the J call TRBJ2-7; TRBD2 matches at 9 bases. J gave up 12 bases and V 2 bases, and 8 bases lay outside the gene matches. Germline CDR1 is MNHEY and CDR2 is SVGAGI. The CDR3 contains 13 residues. The CDR3, as DNA: TGTGCCAGCAGTTACGCTGGGACTAGCCACTGGTACTTC. It specifies CASSYAGTSHWYF.

This clone was counted a few times. This chain joins TRBV7-9 and TRBJ2-7; no reliable D call. This CDR3 region has 12 residues. The germline V gene encodes CDR1 SEHNR and CDR2 FQNEAQ (reference sequence). V was pared by 4 bases and J by 8 bases, with 12 bases between. The CDR3 DNA sequence: TGTGCCAGCAGCTCGACGGAGTTGAAGCAGTACTTC. Its translation is CASSSTELKQYF.

V and J are TRBV6-6 and TRBJ2-5; 9 bases agree with TRBD2. Trimming took 7 bases from V and 1 from J; bases not matched to a gene: 7. CDR1 and CDR2 (germline): MNHNY, SVGAGI (reference sequence). The CDR3 is made up of 15 amino acids. This chain's CDR3 is CASTSSSGIQETQYF. The CDR3 DNA reads TGTGCCAGCACCTCCTCTAGCGGGATCCAAGAGACCCAGTACTTC.

The chain uses TRBV28 and TRBJ2-5; perhaps TRBD1 as D (6 bases). The CDR3 sequence is 14 residues long. In germline, CDR1 is MDHEN, CDR2 SYDVKM. The V gene lost 5 bases and the J gene lost 7 bases, with 17 bases spanning the gap. DNA for the CDR3: TGTGCCAGCAGTCCGGGGACACGGCGCGGGACCCAGTACTTC. This sequence encodes CASSPGTRRGTQYF.

The V and J genes are TRBV11-2 and TRBJ2-3; D might be TRBD1 (6 bases). Germline lookup yields CDR1 SGHAT and CDR2 FQNNGV. The length of the CDR3 is 16 residues. V was cut by 5 bases and J by 4 bases, with 19 bases left in between. The CDR3 bases are TGTGCCAGCAGCCCTCGTAGGGGTTGGGGGCCAGATACGCAGTATTTT. Translation: CASSPRRGWGPDTQYF.

The chain uses TRBV5-4 and TRBJ2-2, with D tentatively TRBD1 (6 bases). CDR1 is SGHNT, CDR2 YYREEE, per germline (reference sequence). There are 16 residues in the CDR3. With 4 bases removed from V and 1 base from J, the gap between germline ends came to 14 bases. The chain's CDR3 is CASSRTGTLNTGELFF. The CDR3 DNA follows: TGTGCCAGCAGCAGAACCGGGACACTGAACACCGGGGAGCTGTTTTTT.

The chain carries TRBV6-5 and TRBJ2-6; D call uncertain. The CDR3 covers 15 residues. The V end was cut by 6 bases, the J end by 0 bases, with 9 bases between. CDR1 and CDR2 (germline): MNHEY, SVGAGI. CDR3 sequence reads: CASRYRGSGANVLTF. In DNA, the CDR3 is TGTGCCAGCAGATACCGAGGCTCTGGGGCCAACGTCCTGACTTTC.

CDR3 sequence: CASSTRTGSSYNEQFF. The DNA for the CDR3 is TGTGCCAGCAGCACCCGGACTGGCAGCTCCTACAATGAGCAGTTCTTC. The chain combines TRBV7-2 with TRBJ2-1, with D possibly matching TRBD2 (5 bases). The germline V and J ends were trimmed by 5 bases and 0 bases, with 14 bases remaining between them. The CDR3 has 16 residues. Germline values: CDR1 SGHTA, CDR2 FQGNSA.

V usage is TRBV4-2 and J usage is TRBJ2-4; possible D gene TRBD1, 5 bases. Germline CDR1 LGHNA, CDR2 YNFKEQ. V gave up 3 bases and J gave up 8 bases, with 11 bases separating them. The CDR3 length is 13 residues. The CDR3 region is CASSQGLRDIQYF. As DNA, the CDR3 is TGTGCCAGCAGCCAGGGGCTCCGGGACATTCAGTACTTC.

This sequence joins TRBV6-1 and TRBJ1-1; no reliable D call. V lost 1 base and J lost 4, with 10 bases in between. Germline V lookup: CDR1 MNHNS, CDR2 SASEGT. The CDR3 has 14 amino acids. The CDR3, as DNA: TGTGCCAGCAGTGAAGAGGGAGGCGTCACTGAAGCTTTCTTT. It specifies CASSEEGGVTEAFF.

The gene calls are TRBV6-6 and TRBJ1-5, with 7 bases matching TRBD1. The CDR3 spans 16 residues. CDR1 and CDR2 from the germline V gene are MNHNY and SVGAGI (reference sequence). The trim removed 5 bases at V and 2 bases at J, leaving 9 bases unmatched. The CDR3, as DNA: TGTGCCAGCAGTCCTGCAACAGGGGCGGGCAATCAGCCCCAGCATTTT. Translated, it gives CASSPATGAGNQPQHF.

This clone was seen a single time. The chain recombines TRBV5-1 with TRBJ2-5; 8 bases fit TRBD1. The junction had 7 bases not matched to a gene; V was cut back by 5 bases and J by 1 base. CDR3 size: 15 residues. Germline CDR1 reads SGHRS; CDR2 reads YFSETQ. The CDR3 DNA reads as TGCGCCAGCAGAGAGACAGGGGCATCCCAAGAGACCCAGTACTTC. It translates to CASRETGASQETQYF.

The chain combines TRBV2 with TRBJ2-4; 8 bases map to TRBD1. The CDR3 is 12 residues long. Trimming at V came to 9 bases and at J to 6 bases, leaving 4 bases not matched to a gene. Germline assignment: CDR1 SNHLY and CDR2 FYNNEI. The CDR3 loop is CASQGQGNIQYF. CDR3 coding DNA: TGTGCCAGTCAAGGACAGGGAAACATTCAGTACTTC.

The chain carries TRBV25-1 and TRBJ1-1, with 8 bases lining up with TRBD1. CDR1 and CDR2 (germline): MGHDK, SYGVNS. The length of the CDR3 is 12 residues. The ends lost 10 bases at V and 7 bases at J; junction bases unmatched: 8. The CDR3: CATRTGQSEAFF. The CDR3 DNA sequence: TGTGCCACCAGGACAGGGCAAAGTGAAGCTTTCTTT.

V is TRBV6-2 or TRBV6-3 and J is TRBJ2-1; TRBD2 matches 9 bases. The germline CDR1 and CDR2 sequences are MNHEY and SVGEGT. Trimming cost V 0 bases and J 10 bases; bases outside gene matches: 7. The CDR3 is 15 amino acids. CDR3 sequence reads: CASSYSQTSGAEQFF. In DNA form, the CDR3 reads TGTGCCAGCAGTTACTCCCAGACTAGCGGCGCAGAGCAGTTCTTC.

The chain uses TRBV5-6 and TRBJ2-2; D possibly corresponds to TRBD1 (6 bases). Per germline, CDR1 SGHDT and CDR2 YYEEEE. The V and J ends lost 0 bases and 4 bases respectively, with 7 bases between them. This CDR3 has 14 residues. CDR3 coding DNA: TGTGCCAGCAGCTTGGCACAGGGCACCGGGGAGCTGTTTTTT. This codes for CASSLAQGTGELFF.

The chain employs TRBV5-1 and TRBJ2-7; 7 bases are a match to TRBD1. Germline V gene sequence: CDR1 SGHRS, CDR2 YFSETQ. The J segment lost 0 bases and the V segment lost 4 bases, leaving 7 bases of the junction unmatched. There are 15 residues in the CDR3. In DNA, the CDR3 is TGCGCCAGCAGCCCGACAGGGCGAGGCTCCTACGAGCAGTACTTC. As protein: CASSPTGRGSYEQYF.